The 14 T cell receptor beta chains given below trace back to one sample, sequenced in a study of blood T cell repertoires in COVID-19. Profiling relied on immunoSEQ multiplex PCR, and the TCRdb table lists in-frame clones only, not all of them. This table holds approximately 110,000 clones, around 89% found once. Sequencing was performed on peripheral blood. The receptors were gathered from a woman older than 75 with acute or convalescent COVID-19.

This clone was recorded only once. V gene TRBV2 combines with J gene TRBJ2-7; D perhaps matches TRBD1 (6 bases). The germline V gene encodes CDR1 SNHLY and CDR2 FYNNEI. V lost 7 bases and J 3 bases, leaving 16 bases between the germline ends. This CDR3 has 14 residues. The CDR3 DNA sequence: TGTGCCAGCACCACAGGGTCTTTTTTCTACGAGCAGTACTTC. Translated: CASTTGSFFYEQYF.

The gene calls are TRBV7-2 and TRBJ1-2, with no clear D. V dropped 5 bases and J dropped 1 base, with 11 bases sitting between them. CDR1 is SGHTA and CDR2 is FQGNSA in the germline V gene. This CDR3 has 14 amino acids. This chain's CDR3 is CASSTRTSNYGYTF. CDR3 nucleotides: TGTGCCAGCAGCACCCGAACAAGTAACTATGGCTACACCTTC.

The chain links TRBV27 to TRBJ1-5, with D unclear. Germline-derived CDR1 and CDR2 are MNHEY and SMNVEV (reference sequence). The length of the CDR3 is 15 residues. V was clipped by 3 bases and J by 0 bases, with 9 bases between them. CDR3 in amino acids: CASSFWPYSNQPQHF. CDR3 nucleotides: TGTGCCAGCAGTTTTTGGCCATATAGCAATCAGCCCCAGCATTTT.

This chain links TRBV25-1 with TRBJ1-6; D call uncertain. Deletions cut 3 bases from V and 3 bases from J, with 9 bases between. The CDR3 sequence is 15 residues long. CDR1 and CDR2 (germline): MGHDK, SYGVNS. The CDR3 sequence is CASSEANLYNSPLHF. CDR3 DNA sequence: TGTGCCAGCAGTGAGGCCAACCTCTATAATTCACCCCTCCACTTT.

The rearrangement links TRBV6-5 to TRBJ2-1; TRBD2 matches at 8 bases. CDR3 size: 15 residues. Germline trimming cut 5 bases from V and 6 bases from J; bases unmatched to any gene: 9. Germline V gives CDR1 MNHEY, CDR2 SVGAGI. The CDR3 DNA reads TGTGCCAGCAGTACCCCCGGCGGGGGGCGCAATGAGCAGTTCTTC. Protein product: CASSTPGGGRNEQFF.

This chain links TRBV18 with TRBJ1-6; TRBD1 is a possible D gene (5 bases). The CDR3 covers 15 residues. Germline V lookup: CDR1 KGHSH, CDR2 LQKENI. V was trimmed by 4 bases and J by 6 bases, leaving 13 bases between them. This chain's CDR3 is CASSLGTLINSPLHF. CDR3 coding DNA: TGTGCCAGCTCACTAGGGACTTTAATTAATTCACCCCTCCACTTT.

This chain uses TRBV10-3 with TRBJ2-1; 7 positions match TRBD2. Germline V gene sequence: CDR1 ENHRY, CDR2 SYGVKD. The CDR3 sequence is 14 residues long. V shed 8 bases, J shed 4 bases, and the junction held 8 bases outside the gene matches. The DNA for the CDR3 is TGTGCCATCGGGCGGGGGTTGGGTTACAATGAGCAGTTCTTC. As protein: CAIGRGLGYNEQFF.

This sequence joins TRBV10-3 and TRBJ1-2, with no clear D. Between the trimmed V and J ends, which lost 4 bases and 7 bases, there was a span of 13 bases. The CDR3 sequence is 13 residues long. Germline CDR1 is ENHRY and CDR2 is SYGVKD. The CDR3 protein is CAISVDRAGGYTF. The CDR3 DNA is TGTGCCATCAGTGTTGATAGGGCGGGTGGCTACACCTTC.

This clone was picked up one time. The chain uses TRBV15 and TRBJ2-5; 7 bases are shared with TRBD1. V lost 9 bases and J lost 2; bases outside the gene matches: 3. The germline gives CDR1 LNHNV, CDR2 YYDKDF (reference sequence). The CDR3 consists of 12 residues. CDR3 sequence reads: CATRQGQETQYF. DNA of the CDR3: TGTGCCACGCGACAGGGTCAAGAGACCCAGTACTTC.

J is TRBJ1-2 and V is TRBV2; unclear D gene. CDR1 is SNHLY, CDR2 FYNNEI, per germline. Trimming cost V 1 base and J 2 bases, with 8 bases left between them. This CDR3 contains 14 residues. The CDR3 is CASSEGQANYGYTF. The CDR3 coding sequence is TGTGCCAGCAGTGAAGGGCAGGCCAACTATGGCTACACCTTC.

The CDR3 region has the DNA TGTGCCACCAGCAGAGATCACTCTTACGAGCAGTACTTC. Protein sequence: CATSRDHSYEQYF. The V call is TRBV15, the J call TRBJ2-7; no definite D call. CDR1 LNHNV and CDR2 YYDKDF come from the germline V gene (reference sequence). Deletions cut 0 bases from V and 4 bases from J, with 7 bases between. The CDR3 loop spans 13 amino acids.

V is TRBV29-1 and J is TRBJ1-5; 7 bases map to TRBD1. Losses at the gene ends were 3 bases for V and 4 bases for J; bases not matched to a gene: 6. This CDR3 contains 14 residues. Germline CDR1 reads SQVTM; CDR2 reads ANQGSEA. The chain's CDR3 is CSVDGGGPNQPQHF. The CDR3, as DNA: TGCAGCGTTGACGGAGGGGGCCCGAATCAGCCCCAGCATTTT.

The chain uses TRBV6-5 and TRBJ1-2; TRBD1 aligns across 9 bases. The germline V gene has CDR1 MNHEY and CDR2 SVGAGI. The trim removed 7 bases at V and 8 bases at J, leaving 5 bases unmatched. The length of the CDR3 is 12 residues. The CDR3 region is CASNTGGGGYTF. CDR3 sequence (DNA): TGTGCCAGCAATACAGGGGGCGGGGGCTACACCTTC.

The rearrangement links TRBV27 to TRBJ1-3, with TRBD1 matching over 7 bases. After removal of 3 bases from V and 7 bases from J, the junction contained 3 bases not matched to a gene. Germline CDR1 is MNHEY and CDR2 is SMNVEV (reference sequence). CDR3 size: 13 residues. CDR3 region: CASSLGRGNTIYF. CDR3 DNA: TGTGCCAGCAGTTTGGGCAGGGGGAACACCATATATTTT.